The 5 T cell receptor beta chains presented below share a single source sample, sequenced in a study of PD-1 blockade in classical Hodgkin lymphoma (dated by TCRdb to about 2020). Receptors were amplified or captured by the immunoSEQ multiplex PCR assay. TCRdb carries this immuneACCESS record with in-frame sequences only. Its versions omit some clonotypes, under half of them owing to an unresolved V gene in the studies checked, with the rest unexplained. This sample gives more than 14,000 clones in total; less than 80% of them show up just once. The ten largest make up about 10% of the sample. The time point label here, explained by the study, means: cycle 1 day 1 (C1D1), immediately before nivolumab initiation. Every trial patient had relapsed following autologous stem cell transplantation, and prior brentuximab vedotin exposure was what differed among cohorts A, B and C. The sequencing here drew on peripheral blood mononuclear cells (PBMCs), taken at baseline. The receptors originated from a human donor with classical Hodgkin lymphoma.

The V and J genes are TRBV5-8 and TRBJ1-6; D call uncertain. The CDR3 covers 12 residues. Trimming took 0 bases from V and 10 from J, leaving 5 bases between them. The germline V gene encodes CDR1 SGHTS and CDR2 YDEGEE. The DNA of the CDR3 is TGTGCCAGCAGCTTGGTTGGCTCACCCCTCCACTTT. It specifies CASSLVGSPLHF.

This clone was recorded a few times. V usage is TRBV6-5 and J usage is TRBJ1-3; D gene uncertain. The CDR3 spans 16 residues. The V end lost 0 bases, the J end lost 0 bases, and 9 bases lay between the germline ends. Germline V gives CDR1 MNHEY, CDR2 SVGAGI. As DNA, the CDR3 is TGTGCCAGCAGTTACTCGAATTCGCACTCTGGAAACACCATATATTTT. This sequence encodes CASSYSNSHSGNTIYF.

The chain links TRBV5-1 to TRBJ1-2, with D perhaps matching TRBD1 (5 bases). With 0 bases removed from V and 3 bases from J, the gap between germline ends came to 15 bases. Germline CDR1 reads SGHRS; CDR2 reads YFSETQ. CDR3 length: 16 amino acids. CDR3 amino acids: CASSLGRWGADYGYTF. As DNA, the CDR3 is TGCGCCAGCAGCTTGGGTCGGTGGGGCGCTGACTATGGCTACACCTTC. The full variable domain, in which reference TRBV5-1 and TRBJ1-2 provide the parts outside the CDR3, is KAGVTQTPRYLIKTRGQQVTLSCSPISGHRSVSWYQQTPGQGLQFLFEYFSETQRNKGNFPGRFSGRQFSNSRSEMNVSTLELGDSALYLCASSLGRWGADYGYTFGSGTRLTVV.

DNA of the CDR3: TGTGCCACCAGCCCGACAGATAACACCGGGGAGCTGTTTTTT. It translates to CATSPTDNTGELFF. The chain links TRBV15 to TRBJ2-2, with TRBD1 as a possible D gene (5 bases). CDR1 is LNHNV, CDR2 YYDKDF, per germline (reference sequence). The CDR3 runs to 14 residues. Trimming took 5 bases from V and 2 from J, leaving 9 bases between them.

Here the CDR3 reads CASSLMGTTYEQYF. The CDR3 DNA follows: TGTGCCAGCAGTTTAATGGGCACCACCTACGAGCAGTACTTC. The chain links TRBV27 to TRBJ2-7; D gene unclear. The CDR3 runs to 14 residues. In germline, CDR1 is MNHEY, CDR2 SMNVEV (reference sequence). Trimming removed 2 bases from V and 2 bases from J, with 10 bases in between.